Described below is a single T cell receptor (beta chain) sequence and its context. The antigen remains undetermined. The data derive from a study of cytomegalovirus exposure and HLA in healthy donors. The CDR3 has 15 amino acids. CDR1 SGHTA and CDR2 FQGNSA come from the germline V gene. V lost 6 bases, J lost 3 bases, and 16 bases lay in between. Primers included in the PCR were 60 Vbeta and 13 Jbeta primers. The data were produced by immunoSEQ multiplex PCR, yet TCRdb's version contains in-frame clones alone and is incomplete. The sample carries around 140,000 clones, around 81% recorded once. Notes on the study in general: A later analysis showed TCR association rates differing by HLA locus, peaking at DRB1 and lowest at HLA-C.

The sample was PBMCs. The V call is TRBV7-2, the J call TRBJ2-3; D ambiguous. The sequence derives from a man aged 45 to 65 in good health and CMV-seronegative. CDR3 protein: CASSPTPATTDTQYF. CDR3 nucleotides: TGTGCCAGCAGTCCGACCCCAGCGACGACAGATACGCAGTATTTT.